This is a list of T cell receptor beta chains from one sample in a study of cytomegalovirus exposure and HLA in healthy donors. Here immunoSEQ multiplex PCR was the method, and the copy in TCRdb shows in-frame clones only, minus some. The table has around 150,000 clones, around 60% seen once. The specimen sequenced was PBMCs. The receptors stem from a woman aged 55-75 years in good health and CMV-seropositive. The CDR3 runs from the conserved cysteine through the conserved F or W. A D gene is named only where the DNA matches it firmly. For some rows the clone size is stated as once, few or many, or as a class when expanded; others skip it.

D,size,J,length,V,CDR3,DNA
-,-,TRBJ2-1,17,TRBV10-1,CASSESGGPVRTNEQFF,TGCGCCAGCAGTGAGTCGGGGGGGCCCGTACGGACGAATGAGCAGTTCTTC
TRBD2,-,TRBJ2-1,15,TRBV28,CASSFREGYYNEQFF,TGTGCCAGCAGTTTTAGGGAGGGATACTACAATGAGCAGTTCTTC
TRBD2,-,TRBJ2-1,16,TRBV7-6,CASSSNGLAGEGEQFF,TGTGCCAGCAGCTCGAATGGACTAGCGGGAGAGGGCGAGCAGTTCTTC
TRBD1,few,TRBJ1-3,14,TRBV30,CALETGVPGNTIYF,TGTGCCTTGGAGACAGGGGTCCCTGGAAACACCATATATTTT
-,-,TRBJ1-5,13,TRBV13,CASSLDGSGAQHF,TGTGCCAGCAGCTTAGACGGCTCCGGAGCCCAGCATTTT
-,few,TRBJ2-7,15,TRBV11-2,CASSPRGGPAYEQYF,TGTGCCAGCAGCCCCCGAGGGGGTCCCGCTTACGAGCAGTACTTC
TRBD1,-,TRBJ1-4,15,TRBV18,CASSIRTGTNEKLFF,TGTGCCAGCTCAATAAGGACAGGAACGAATGAAAAACTGTTTTTT
TRBD1,-,TRBJ1-1,14,TRBV9,CASSVRQGAGEAFF,TGTGCCAGCAGCGTAAGACAGGGGGCCGGGGAAGCTTTCTTT
TRBD1,few,TRBJ2-3,14,TRBV29-1,CSAIDRDTADTQYF,TGCAGCGCTATAGACAGGGATACGGCAGATACGCAGTATTTT
TRBD2,-,TRBJ2-3,17,TRBV4-3,CASSQESSGSFTDTQYF,TGCGCCAGCAGCCAAGAATCGAGCGGGAGTTTCACAGATACGCAGTATTTT
TRBD2,few,TRBJ2-7,15,TRBV10-3,CAISLLGAGDREQYF,TGTGCCATCAGTCTGTTGGGAGCGGGAGACCGCGAGCAGTACTTC
-,-,TRBJ2-3,12,TRBV29-1,CSVPSVPDTQYF,TGCAGCGTTCCTTCTGTCCCAGATACGCAGTATTTT
TRBD1,few,TRBJ2-7,13,TRBV2,CASSGTGPMEQYF,TGTGCCAGCAGTGGGACAGGGCCCATGGAGCAGTACTTC
TRBD2,-,TRBJ2-7,15,TRBV28,CASSTWGGDSYEQYF,TGTGCCAGCAGTACTTGGGGGGGTGACTCCTACGAGCAGTACTTC
TRBD1,-,TRBJ2-3,15,TRBV5-4,CASSLSGQGTDTQYF,TGTGCCAGCAGCTTGTCGGGACAGGGCACAGATACGCAGTATTTT
-,-,TRBJ2-7,12,TRBV28,CASSPAGKEQYF,TGTGCCAGCAGTCCCGCCGGGAAAGAGCAGTACTTC
-,-,TRBJ2-1,15,TRBV27,CASSYGVSSYNEQFF,TGTGCCAGCAGTTACGGGGTTAGCTCCTACAATGAGCAGTTCTTC
TRBD1,-,TRBJ2-3,14,TRBV7-3,CASSLGQATDTQYF,TGTGCCAGCAGCCTCGGACAGGCCACAGATACGCAGTATTTT
-,-,TRBJ2-1,15,TRBV10-3,CAISPMGGAYNEQFF,TGTGCCATCAGCCCCATGGGGGGTGCCTACAATGAGCAGTTCTTC
TRBD2,-,TRBJ2-3,16,TRBV9,CASSAPSGGGVDTQYF,TGTGCCAGCAGCGCCCCATCGGGGGGAGGCGTAGATACGCAGTATTTT
-,few,TRBJ2-7,13,TRBV5-1,CASSDGISYEQYF,TGCGCCAGCAGCGACGGGATCTCCTACGAGCAGTACTTC
TRBD2,-,TRBJ2-7,12,TRBV19,CASGTSGYEQYF,TGTGCCAGTGGGACTAGCGGGTACGAGCAGTACTTC
-,few,TRBJ1-1,16,TRBV4-1,CASSQEQGYMNTEAFF,TGCGCCAGCAGCCAAGAACAGGGATACATGAACACTGAAGCTTTCTTT
-,few,TRBJ2-7,14,TRBV7-6,CASSLAETSSEQYF,TGTGCCAGCAGCTTAGCAGAGACTAGTTCCGAGCAGTACTTC
-,-,TRBJ1-1,11,TRBV5-4,CASTVGGEAFF,TGTGCCAGCACCGTGGGGGGGGAAGCTTTCTTT
-,-,TRBJ1-4,16,TRBV7-3,CASRTEPGHCYEKLFF,TGTGCCAGCAGGACTGAACCGGGACACTGCTATGAAAAACTGTTTTTT
-,-,TRBJ1-1,15,TRBV18,CASSPEKMGGTEAFF,TGTGCCAGCTCACCAGAGAAGATGGGGGGAACTGAAGCTTTCTTT
TRBD2,-,TRBJ2-1,13,TRBV5-1,CARPGLAANEQFF,TGCGCCCGCCCGGGACTAGCGGCCAATGAGCAGTTCTTC
-,-,TRBJ1-5,14,TRBV2,CASDRGGGNQPQHF,TGTGCCAGCGACCGGGGAGGCGGCAATCAGCCCCAGCATTTT
-,-,TRBJ2-5,17,TRBV5-1,CASSLGVSAVPQETQYF,TGCGCCAGCAGCTTGGGAGTTTCCGCGGTCCCTCAAGAGACCCAGTACTTC
-,-,TRBJ2-5,12,TRBV30,CAWSLGAGTQYF,TGTGCCTGGAGTCTGGGGGCGGGGACCCAGTACTTC
-,-,TRBJ2-5,15,TRBV19,CASSIMGTPQETQYF,TGTGCCAGTAGTATAATGGGGACTCCACAAGAGACCCAGTACTTC
TRBD1,once,TRBJ1-1,12,TRBV28,CASSWDRGKAFF,TGTGCCAGCAGCTGGGACAGGGGAAAAGCTTTCTTT
-,-,TRBJ1-2,15,TRBV5-4,CASSLLGLSTSGYTF,TGTGCCAGCAGCCTGCTTGGGCTAAGTACGTCTGGCTACACCTTC
-,-,TRBJ2-5,13,TRBV18,CASSPTYQETQYF,TGTGCCAGCTCACCGACATACCAAGAGACCCAGTACTTC
-,few,TRBJ2-3,12,TRBV28,CASNGRTDTQYF,TGTGCCAGCAACGGTCGAACAGATACGCAGTATTTT
TRBD1,once,TRBJ1-5,14,TRBV28,CASSTTTGGEPQHF,TGTGCCAGCAGCACCACGACAGGGGGCGAACCCCAGCATTTT
-,-,TRBJ2-2,14,TRBV2,CASTPGRVTGELFF,TGTGCCAGCACCCCGGGCAGGGTCACCGGGGAGCTGTTTTTT
-,-,TRBJ1-1,14,TRBV2,CASSEAGANNEAFF,TGTGCCAGCAGTGAGGCAGGGGCGAACAATGAAGCTTTCTTT
TRBD2,-,TRBJ2-2,16,TRBV27,CASSPWTSGFTGELFF,TGTGCCAGCAGCCCCTGGACTAGCGGGTTCACCGGGGAGCTGTTTTTT
-,-,TRBJ1-1,15,TRBV19,CASSIRRGSNTEAFF,TGTGCCAGTAGTATTCGGAGAGGGAGTAACACTGAAGCTTTCTTT
TRBD2,-,TRBJ2-1,15,TRBV4-1,CASSQASGRYNEQFF,TGCGCCAGCAGCCAAGCTAGCGGGAGGTACAATGAGCAGTTCTTC
-,-,TRBJ1-1,15,TRBV9,CASSVGGAKNTEAFF,TGTGCCAGCAGCGTAGGCGGGGCGAAGAACACTGAAGCTTTCTTT
-,-,TRBJ1-1,15,TRBV7-3,CASSTGQSANTEAFF,TGTGCCAGCAGCACAGGACAGTCGGCGAACACTGAAGCTTTCTTT
TRBD2,-,TRBJ2-1,16,TRBV11-3,CASSRTSGSNDNEQFF,TGTGCCAGCAGCAGGACTAGCGGGTCGAACGACAATGAGCAGTTCTTC
-,-,TRBJ2-5,12,TRBV2,CASSEAEETQYF,TGTGCCAGCAGTGAGGCCGAAGAGACCCAGTACTTC
-,few,TRBJ2-3,13,TRBV21-1,CAARDFRTDTQYF,TGTGCCGCACGGGACTTCCGCACAGATACGCAGTATTTT
-,-,TRBJ2-3,12,TRBV6-6,CASSTGTDTQYF,TGTGCCAGCAGTACAGGGACAGATACGCAGTATTTT
-,-,TRBJ2-1,12,TRBV10-2,CASGDSFEEQFF,TGCGCCAGCGGGGACTCATTCGAGGAGCAGTTCTTC
TRBD1,once,TRBJ2-2,16,TRBV19,CASSIMARGPPGELFF,TGTGCCAGTAGTATAATGGCCAGGGGGCCTCCCGGGGAGCTGTTTTTT
TRBD2,once,TRBJ2-7,16,TRBV4-2,CASSQEGGSISYEQYF,TGTGCCAGCAGCCAAGAGGGGGGGTCCATCTCCTACGAGCAGTACTTC
-,-,TRBJ1-3,16,TRBV15,CATSRERQSSGNTIYF,TGTGCCACCAGCAGAGAGAGACAGAGCTCTGGAAACACCATATATTTT
TRBD1,-,TRBJ2-7,13,TRBV5-4,CASSFTGAYEQYF,TGTGCCAGCAGCTTCACAGGGGCCTACGAGCAGTACTTC
TRBD1,few,TRBJ2-7,15,TRBV5-1,CASSYTGERSYEQYF,TGCGCCAGCAGCTACACAGGGGAGAGGTCCTACGAGCAGTACTTC
-,-,TRBJ1-1,15,TRBV4-1,CASSQDGGVNTEAFF,TGCGCCAGCAGCCAAGATGGAGGGGTGAACACTGAAGCTTTCTTT
-,-,TRBJ1-3,15,TRBV5-1,CASSLAGSPGNTIYF,TGCGCCAGCAGCTTGGCGGGGTCACCTGGAAACACCATATATTTT